This T cell receptor (beta chain) appears in the sequencing data of a study of blood T cell repertoires in COVID-19. Study information: The origin of the acute and convalescent COVID-19 samples was the United States, Italy and Spain.

Generated by immunoSEQ multiplex PCR, the TCRdb table keeps only in-frame clones and is missing some. Of hundreds of thousands of clones in the sample, just under 90% were seen once. Per the germline V gene, CDR1 is SNHLY and CDR2 is FYNNEI. Trimming took 2 bases from V and 7 from J, leaving 14 bases between them. CDR3 length equals 15 residues. This clonotype was sampled from a woman aged 25 to 45 with COVID-19, enrolled during active disease. The source material was peripheral blood. This chain joins TRBV2 and TRBJ1-4, with unresolved D. Here the CDR3 reads CASSEIGRRGEKLFF. DNA for the CDR3: TGTGCCAGCAGTGAAATCGGTCGGCGGGGTGAAAAACTGTTTTTT.